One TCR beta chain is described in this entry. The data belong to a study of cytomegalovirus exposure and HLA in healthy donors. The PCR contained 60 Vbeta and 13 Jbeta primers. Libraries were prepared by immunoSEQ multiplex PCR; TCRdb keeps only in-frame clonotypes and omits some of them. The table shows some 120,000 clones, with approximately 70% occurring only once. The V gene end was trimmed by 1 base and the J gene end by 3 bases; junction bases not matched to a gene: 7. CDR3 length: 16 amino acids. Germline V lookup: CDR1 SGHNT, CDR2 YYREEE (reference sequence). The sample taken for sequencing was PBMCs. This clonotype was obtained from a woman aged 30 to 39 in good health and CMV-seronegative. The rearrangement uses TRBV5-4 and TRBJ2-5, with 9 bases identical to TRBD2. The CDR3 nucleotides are TGTGCCAGCAGCTTGAGGGACTTAGCGGGAGAAGAGACCCAGTACTTC. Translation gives CASSLRDLAGEETQYF.